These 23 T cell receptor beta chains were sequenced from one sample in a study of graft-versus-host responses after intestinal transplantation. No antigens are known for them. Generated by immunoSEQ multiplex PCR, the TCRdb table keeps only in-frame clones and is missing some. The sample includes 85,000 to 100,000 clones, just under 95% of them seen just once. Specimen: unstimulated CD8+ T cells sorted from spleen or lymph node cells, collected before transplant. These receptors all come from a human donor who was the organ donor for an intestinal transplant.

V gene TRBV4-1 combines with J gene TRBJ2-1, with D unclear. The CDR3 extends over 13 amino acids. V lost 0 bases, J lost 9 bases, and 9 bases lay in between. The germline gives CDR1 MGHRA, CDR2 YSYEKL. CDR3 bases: TGCGCCAGCAGCCAAGATTTACGAGGTGAGCAGTTCTTC. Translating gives CASSQDLRGEQFF.

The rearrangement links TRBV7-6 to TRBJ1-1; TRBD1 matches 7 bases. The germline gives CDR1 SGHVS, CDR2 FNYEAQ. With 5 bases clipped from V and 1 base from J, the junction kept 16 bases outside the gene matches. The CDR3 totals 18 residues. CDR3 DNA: TGTGCCAGCAGCCCCTGGGGGTCCGGGACAGCGAAGAACACTGAAGCTTTCTTT. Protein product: CASSPWGSGTAKNTEAFF.

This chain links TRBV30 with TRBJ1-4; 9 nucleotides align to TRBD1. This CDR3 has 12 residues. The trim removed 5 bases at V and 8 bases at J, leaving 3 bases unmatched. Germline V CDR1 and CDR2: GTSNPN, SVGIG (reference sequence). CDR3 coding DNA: TGTGCCTGGGACAGGGGGAAGGAAAAACTGTTTTTT. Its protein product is CAWDRGKEKLFF.

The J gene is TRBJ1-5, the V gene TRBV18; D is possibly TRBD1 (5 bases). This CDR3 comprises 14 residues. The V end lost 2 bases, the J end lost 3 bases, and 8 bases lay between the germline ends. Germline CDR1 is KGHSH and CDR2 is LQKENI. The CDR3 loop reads CASSPGGVNQPQHF. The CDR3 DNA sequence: TGTGCCAGCTCACCAGGAGGGGTCAATCAGCCCCAGCATTTT. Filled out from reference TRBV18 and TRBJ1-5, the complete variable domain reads NAGVMQNPRHLVRRRGQEARLRCSPMKGHSHVYWYRQLPEEGLKFMVYLQKENIIDESGMPKERFSAEFPKEGPSILRIQQVVRGDSAAYFCASSPGGVNQPQHFGDGTRLSIL.

CDR3 coding DNA: TGTGCCAGCAGCGTATTTGGGGGGGCCGAAGAGACCCAGTACTTC. Translated: CASSVFGGAEETQYF. The chain employs TRBV9 and TRBJ2-5, with D possibly matching TRBD2 (7 bases). CDR3 length equals 15 residues. The V gene lost 1 base and the J gene lost 3 bases, with 13 bases spanning the gap. CDR1 is SGDLS and CDR2 is YYNGEE in the germline V gene.

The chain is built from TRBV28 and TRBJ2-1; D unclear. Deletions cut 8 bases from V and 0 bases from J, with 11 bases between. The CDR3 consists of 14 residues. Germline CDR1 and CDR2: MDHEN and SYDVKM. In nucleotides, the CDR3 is TGTGCCAGCTCAAGCCCGCGCTCCTACAATGAGCAGTTCTTC. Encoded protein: CASSSPRSYNEQFF.

CDR3 DNA: TGTGCCTGGACCACCGCTTTGGGACTACTTCACCGGAGTGGCTACACCTTC. Its protein product is CAWTTALGLLHRSGYTF. The V and J genes are TRBV30 and TRBJ1-2, with a tentative D call TRBD1 (5 bases). The germline CDR1 and CDR2 sequences are GTSNPN and SVGIG (reference sequence). CDR3 length: 17 amino acids. The V gene lost 4 bases and the J gene lost 7 bases, with 28 bases spanning the gap. Full variable domain (remainder filled in from reference TRBV30 and TRBJ1-2): SQTIHQWPATLVQPVGSPLSLECTVEGTSNPNLYWYRQAAGRGLQLLFYSVGIGQISSEVPQNLSASRPQDRQFILSSKKLLLSDSGFYLCAWTTALGLLHRSGYTFGSGTRLTVV.

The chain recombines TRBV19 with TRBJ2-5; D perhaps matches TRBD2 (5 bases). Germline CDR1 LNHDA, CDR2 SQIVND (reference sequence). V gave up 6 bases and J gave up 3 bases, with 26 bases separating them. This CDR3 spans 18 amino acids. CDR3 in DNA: TGTGCCAGTAGCCCCGGGGAAAAGCGCTTCCCCCACGAAGAGACCCAGTACTTC. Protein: CASSPGEKRFPHEETQYF.

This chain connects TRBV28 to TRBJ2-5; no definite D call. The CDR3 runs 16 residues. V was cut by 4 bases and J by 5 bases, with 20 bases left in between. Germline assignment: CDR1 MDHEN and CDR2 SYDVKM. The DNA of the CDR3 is TGTGCCAGCAGTTCATGGTCGAGTCGAGGTGGGGAGACCCAGTACTTC. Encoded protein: CASSSWSSRGGETQYF.

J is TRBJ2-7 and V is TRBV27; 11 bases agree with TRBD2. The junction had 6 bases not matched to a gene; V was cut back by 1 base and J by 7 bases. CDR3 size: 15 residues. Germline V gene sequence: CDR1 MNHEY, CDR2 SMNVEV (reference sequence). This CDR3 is CASSLLAGGKREQYF. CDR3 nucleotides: TGTGCCAGCAGTTTATTAGCGGGAGGGAAAAGGGAGCAGTACTTC.

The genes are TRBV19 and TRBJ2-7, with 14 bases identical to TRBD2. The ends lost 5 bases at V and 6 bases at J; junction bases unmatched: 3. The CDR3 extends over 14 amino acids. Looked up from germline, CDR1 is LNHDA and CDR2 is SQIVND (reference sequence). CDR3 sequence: CASSPGLAGVEQYF. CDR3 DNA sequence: TGTGCCAGTAGTCCGGGACTAGCGGGAGTCGAGCAGTACTTC.

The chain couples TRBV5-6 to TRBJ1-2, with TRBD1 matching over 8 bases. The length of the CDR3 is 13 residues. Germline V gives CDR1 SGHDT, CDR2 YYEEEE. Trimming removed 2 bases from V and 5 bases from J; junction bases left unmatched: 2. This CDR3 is CASSFQGAYGYTF. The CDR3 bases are TGTGCCAGCAGCTTCCAGGGGGCATATGGCTACACCTTC.

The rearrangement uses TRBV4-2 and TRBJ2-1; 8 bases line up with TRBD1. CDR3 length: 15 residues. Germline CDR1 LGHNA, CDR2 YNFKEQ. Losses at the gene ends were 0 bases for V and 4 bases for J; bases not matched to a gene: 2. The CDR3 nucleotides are TGTGCCAGCAGCCAAGAGACAGGGGTGTACAATGAGCAGTTCTTC. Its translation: CASSQETGVYNEQFF.

DNA of the CDR3: TGTGCCAGCAGTCCCTGGCGGAACAATGAGCAGTTCTTC. It translates to CASSPWRNNEQFF. The chain couples TRBV6-1 to TRBJ2-1; D not resolved. This CDR3 region has 13 residues. V lost 5 bases to trimming and J lost 5 bases, with 10 bases between them. Germline lookup yields CDR1 MNHNS and CDR2 SASEGT.

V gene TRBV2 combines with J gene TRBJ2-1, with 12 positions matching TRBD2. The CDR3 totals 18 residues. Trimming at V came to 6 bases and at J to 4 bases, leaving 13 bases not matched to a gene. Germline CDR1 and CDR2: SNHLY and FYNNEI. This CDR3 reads CASRALAGGIKRYNEQFF. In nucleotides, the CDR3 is TGTGCCAGCAGAGCCCTAGCGGGAGGGATAAAGAGGTACAATGAGCAGTTCTTC.

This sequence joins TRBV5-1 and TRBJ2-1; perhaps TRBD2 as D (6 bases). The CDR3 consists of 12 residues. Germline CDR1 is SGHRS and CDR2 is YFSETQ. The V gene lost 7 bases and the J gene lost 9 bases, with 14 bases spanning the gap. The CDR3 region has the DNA TGCGCCAGCGTATCGGAGGGAGGTGAGCAGTTCTTC. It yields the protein CASVSEGGEQFF.

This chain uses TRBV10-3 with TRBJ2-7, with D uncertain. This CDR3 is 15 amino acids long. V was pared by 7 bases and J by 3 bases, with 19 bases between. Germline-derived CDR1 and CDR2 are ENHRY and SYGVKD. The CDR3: CAITPWPSANYEQYF. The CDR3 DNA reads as TGTGCCATCACCCCTTGGCCCTCAGCGAACTACGAGCAGTACTTC.

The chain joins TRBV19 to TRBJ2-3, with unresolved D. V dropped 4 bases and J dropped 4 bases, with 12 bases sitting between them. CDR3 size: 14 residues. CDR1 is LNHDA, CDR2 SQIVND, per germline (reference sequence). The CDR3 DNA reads TGTGCCAGTAGTACTTTCGGGTACGCAGATACGCAGTATTTT. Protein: CASSTFGYADTQYF.

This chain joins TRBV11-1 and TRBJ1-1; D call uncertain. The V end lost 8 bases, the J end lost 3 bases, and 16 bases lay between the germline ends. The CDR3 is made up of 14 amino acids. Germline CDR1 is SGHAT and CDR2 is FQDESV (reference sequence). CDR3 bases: TGTGCCAGCGCCACATTGGGCCTTTACACTGAAGCTTTCTTT. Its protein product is CASATLGLYTEAFF.

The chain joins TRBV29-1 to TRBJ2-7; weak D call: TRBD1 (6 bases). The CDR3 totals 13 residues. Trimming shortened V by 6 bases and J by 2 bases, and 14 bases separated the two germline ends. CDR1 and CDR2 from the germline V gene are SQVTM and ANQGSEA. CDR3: CSVQQGEAYEQYF. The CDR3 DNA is TGCAGCGTACAACAGGGTGAGGCCTACGAGCAGTACTTC.

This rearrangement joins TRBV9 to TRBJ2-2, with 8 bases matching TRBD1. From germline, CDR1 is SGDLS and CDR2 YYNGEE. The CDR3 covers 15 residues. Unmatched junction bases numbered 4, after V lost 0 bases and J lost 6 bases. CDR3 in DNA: TGTGCCAGCAGCGTAGAGGACAGGGTGGCCGGGGAGCTGTTTTTT. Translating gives CASSVEDRVAGELFF.

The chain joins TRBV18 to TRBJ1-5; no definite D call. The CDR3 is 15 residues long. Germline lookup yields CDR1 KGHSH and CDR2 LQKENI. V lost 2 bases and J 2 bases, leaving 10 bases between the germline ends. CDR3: CASSPRQVRNQPQHF. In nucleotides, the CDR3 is TGTGCCAGCTCACCAAGGCAGGTCCGCAATCAGCCCCAGCATTTT.

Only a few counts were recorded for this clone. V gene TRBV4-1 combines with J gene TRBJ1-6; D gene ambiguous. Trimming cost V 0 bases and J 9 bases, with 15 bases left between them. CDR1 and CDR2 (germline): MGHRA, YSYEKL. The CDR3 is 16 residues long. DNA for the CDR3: TGCGCCAGCAGCCAAGAGGAAGTGCAGGTCCTTTCACCCCTCCACTTT. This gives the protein CASSQEEVQVLSPLHF.